This T cell receptor beta chain was sequenced for a study of technical replicates of blood from a handful of donors. V shed 4 bases and J 1 base; nucleotides not matched to a gene: 2. The CDR3 is 14 amino acids. The germline V gene has CDR1 MNHEY and CDR2 SMNVEV (reference sequence). Profiling relied on immunoSEQ multiplex PCR, and the TCRdb table lists in-frame clones only, not all of them. The data contain 79,000 or so clones, 90% to 95% of them singletons. V gene TRBV27 combines with J gene TRBJ2-3; 7 bases are shared with TRBD2. The TCR comes from a human donor in good health. Sequencing was done on a sample of T cells isolated from PBMCs. For the CDR3, the DNA is TGTGCCAGCAGTTGGGCGGGGGGCACAGATACGCAGTATTTT. Protein sequence: CASSWAGGTDTQYF.